Below are 15 T cell receptor beta chains sequenced from a single sample in a study of radiotherapy plus CTLA-4 blockade in lung cancer. The data were produced by immunoSEQ multiplex PCR, yet TCRdb's version contains in-frame clones alone and is incomplete. This table has tens of thousands of clones, almost 85% appearing once. The sequences come from peripheral blood, collected from a patient treated with radiotherapy plus ipilimumab. The receptors were gathered from a human donor with non-small cell lung cancer whose response to radiotherapy plus ipilimumab could not be evaluated.

This chain connects TRBV19 to TRBJ1-5, with TRBD1 matching over 7 bases. The germline V gene has CDR1 LNHDA and CDR2 SQIVND (reference sequence). V was pared by 3 bases and J by 7 bases, with 6 bases of the junction left unmatched. CDR3 length: 14 amino acids. CDR3 in DNA: TGTGCCAGTAGTATTAAGGGGGCAGGACAGCCCCAGCATTTT. Translated: CASSIKGAGQPQHF.

The chain uses TRBV2 and TRBJ1-4; D unclear. Germline CDR1 SNHLY, CDR2 FYNNEI. The ends were cut back, 4 bases at V and 8 bases at J, with 14 bases in the middle. The CDR3 runs 14 residues. CDR3 residues: CASSVGGYREKLFF. CDR3 coding DNA: TGTGCCAGCAGTGTAGGAGGGTATCGCGAAAAACTGTTTTTT. Based on the CDR3 plus reference TRBV2 and TRBJ1-4, the full variable domain is EPEVTQTPSHQVTQMGQEVILRCVPISNHLYFYWYRQILGQKVEFLVSFYNNEISEKSEIFDDQFSVERPDGSNFTLKIRSTKLEDSAMYFCASSVGGYREKLFFGSGTQLSVL.

The rearrangement links TRBV28 to TRBJ1-1; a possible D gene is TRBD1 (5 bases). The CDR3 has 13 residues. The germline V gene has CDR1 MDHEN and CDR2 SYDVKM. Between the trimmed V and J ends, which lost 5 bases and 7 bases, there was a span of 14 bases. Here the CDR3 reads CASSPPWGDEAFF. The CDR3 coding sequence is TGTGCCAGCAGTCCCCCATGGGGCGATGAAGCTTTCTTT.

The chain carries TRBV29-1 and TRBJ2-2, with 7 bases that match TRBD2. This CDR3 region has 13 residues. Per germline, CDR1 SQVTM and CDR2 ANQGSEA. V trimming: 7 bases; J trimming: 6 bases; junction bases outside the gene matches: 8. The CDR3 here is CSAPGGSSGELFF. The CDR3 region has the DNA TGCAGCGCCCCAGGCGGGAGCTCCGGGGAGCTGTTTTTT.

The J gene is TRBJ2-5, the V gene TRBV2; TRBD1 aligns across 8 bases. Looked up from germline, CDR1 is SNHLY and CDR2 is FYNNEI. Trimming removed 4 bases from V and 4 bases from J; junction bases left unmatched: 5. The CDR3 is made up of 14 amino acids. CDR3 protein: CASSGTGNVETQYF. The CDR3 DNA reads as TGTGCCAGCAGTGGGACAGGGAATGTAGAGACCCAGTACTTC.

J is TRBJ1-2 and V is TRBV28, with D uncertain. Germline V gives CDR1 MDHEN, CDR2 SYDVKM. The CDR3 is 16 amino acids. V lost 2 bases to trimming and J lost 5 bases, with 18 bases between them. This chain's CDR3 is CASSLGFKGPGYGYTF. In DNA, the CDR3 is TGTGCCAGCAGTTTAGGGTTCAAGGGTCCGGGGTATGGCTACACCTTC.

V gene TRBV4-3 combines with J gene TRBJ2-2, with D unresolved. Trimming shortened V by 3 bases and J by 1 base, and 9 bases separated the two germline ends. This CDR3 contains 15 residues. Germline V lookup: CDR1 LGHNA, CDR2 YSLEER. CDR3 DNA sequence: TGCGCCAGCAGCCATACGGTACTGAACACCGGGGAGCTGTTTTTT. Translation gives CASSHTVLNTGELFF.

The chain couples TRBV10-3 to TRBJ2-1, with 7 bases lining up with TRBD1. Germline trimming cut 2 bases from V and 4 bases from J; bases unmatched to any gene: 11. This CDR3 is built from 17 residues. Germline assignment: CDR1 ENHRY and CDR2 SYGVKD. The CDR3 reads CAISEGTVFQGYNEQFF. The CDR3 region has the DNA TGTGCCATCAGTGAGGGGACAGTTTTTCAAGGGTACAATGAGCAGTTCTTC.

Regarding this clone: The junction departs from the called germline gene at one end, perhaps through a read error. Here the CDR3 DNA reads TGTGCCGGCAGCCCAGGGTTTCAGTACGAGCAGTACTTC. Its protein is CAGSPGFQYEQYF. The J gene is TRBJ2-7, the V gene TRBV11-1; perhaps TRBD1 as D (5 bases). This CDR3 comprises 13 residues. Germline lookup yields CDR1 SGHAT and CDR2 FQDESV (reference sequence).

CDR3 sequence (DNA): TGTGCCAGCAGGTCTGAAGGGGGTAGATACGAGCAGTACTTC. As protein: CASRSEGGRYEQYF. This chain connects TRBV11-2 to TRBJ2-7, with TRBD1 as a possible D gene (6 bases). Trimming pared 6 bases from V and 4 bases from J, leaving 16 bases between. This CDR3 has 14 residues. The germline V gene has CDR1 SGHAT and CDR2 FQNNGV.

This chain joins TRBV28 and TRBJ1-4; 10 nucleotides agree with TRBD1. V was clipped by 4 bases and J by 8 bases; unmatched bases: 7. This CDR3 spans 15 amino acids. Germline CDR1 and CDR2: MDHEN and SYDVKM. The DNA of the CDR3 is TGTGCCAGCAGTTCCCCCGGGACAGGGGTGGAAAAACTGTTTTTT. This encodes CASSSPGTGVEKLFF.

This chain joins TRBV28 and TRBJ1-5; the D is unclear. The CDR3 is 14 amino acids. V was cut by 1 base and J by 2 bases, with 6 bases left in between. From germline, CDR1 is MDHEN and CDR2 SYDVKM. CDR3 region: CASSLLVGNQPQHF. The CDR3, as DNA: TGTGCCAGCAGTTTATTAGTGGGCAATCAGCCCCAGCATTTT.

This chain uses TRBV18 with TRBJ1-5; TRBD1 is a possible D gene (6 bases). The length of the CDR3 is 15 residues. Trimming removed 2 bases at V and 4 bases at J, with 12 bases between. The germline gives CDR1 KGHSH, CDR2 LQKENI. The CDR3 sequence is CASSPFGTPNQPQHF. CDR3 nucleotide sequence: TGTGCCAGCTCACCATTCGGGACACCAAATCAGCCCCAGCATTTT.

The rearrangement links TRBV11-3 to TRBJ2-7; possible D gene TRBD1, 6 bases. The germline CDR1 and CDR2 sequences are SGHNT and YENEEA. This CDR3 spans 13 amino acids. With 3 bases removed from V and 2 bases from J, the gap between germline ends came to 8 bases. This chain's CDR3 is CASSLGATYEQYF. The CDR3 bases are TGTGCCAGCAGCTTGGGGGCGACCTACGAGCAGTACTTC.

The chain employs TRBV11-2 and TRBJ2-7; D is perhaps TRBD1 (5 bases). The V end lost 5 bases, the J end lost 3 bases, and 11 bases lay between the germline ends. The V gene's germline CDR1 is SGHAT and CDR2 FQNNGV. The CDR3 covers 13 residues. The DNA for the CDR3 is TGTGCCAGCAGCCCTGACAGCTTCTACGAGCAGTACTTC. It codes for CASSPDSFYEQYF.